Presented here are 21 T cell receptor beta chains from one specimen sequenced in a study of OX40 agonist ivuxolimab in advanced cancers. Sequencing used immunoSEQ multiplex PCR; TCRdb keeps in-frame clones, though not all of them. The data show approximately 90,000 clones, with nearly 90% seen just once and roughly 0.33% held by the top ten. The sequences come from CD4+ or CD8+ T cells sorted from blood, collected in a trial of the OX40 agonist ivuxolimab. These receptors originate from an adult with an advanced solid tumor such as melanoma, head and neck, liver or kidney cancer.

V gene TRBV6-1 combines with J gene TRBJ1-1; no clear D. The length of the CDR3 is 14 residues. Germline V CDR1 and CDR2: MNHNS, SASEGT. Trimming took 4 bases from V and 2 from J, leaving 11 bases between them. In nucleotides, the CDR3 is TGTGCCAGCAGTGTGATAAGTATTAACACTGAAGCTTTCTTT. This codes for CASSVISINTEAFF.

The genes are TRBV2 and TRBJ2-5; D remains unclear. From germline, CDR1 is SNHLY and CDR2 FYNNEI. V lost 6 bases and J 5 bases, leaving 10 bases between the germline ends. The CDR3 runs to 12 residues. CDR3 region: CASSAPRETQYF. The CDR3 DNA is TGTGCCAGCAGCGCCCCGAGGGAGACCCAGTACTTC.

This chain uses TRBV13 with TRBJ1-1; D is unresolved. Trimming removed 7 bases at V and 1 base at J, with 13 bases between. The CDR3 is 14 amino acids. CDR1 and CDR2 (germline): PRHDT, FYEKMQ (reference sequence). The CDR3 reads CASTKSPGNTEAFF. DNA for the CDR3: TGTGCCAGCACCAAATCGCCCGGGAACACTGAAGCTTTCTTT.

The CDR3 bases are TGTGCCAGCAGCCAGGGGGACAGAACTAACTATGGCTACACCTTC. Its protein product is CASSQGDRTNYGYTF. The chain has TRBV7-2 and TRBJ1-2; 7 nucleotides line up with TRBD1. After removal of 5 bases from V and 0 bases from J, the junction contained 6 bases not matched to a gene. CDR3 length: 15 residues. The germline V gene encodes CDR1 SGHTA and CDR2 FQGNSA. The complete variable domain, with remaining parts taken from reference TRBV7-2 and TRBJ1-2, reads GAGVSQSPSNKVTEKGKDVELRCDPISGHTALYWYRQSLGQGLEFLIYFQGNSAPDKSGLPSDRFSAERTGGSVSTLTIQRTQQEDSAVYLCASSQGDRTNYGYTFGSGTRLTVV.

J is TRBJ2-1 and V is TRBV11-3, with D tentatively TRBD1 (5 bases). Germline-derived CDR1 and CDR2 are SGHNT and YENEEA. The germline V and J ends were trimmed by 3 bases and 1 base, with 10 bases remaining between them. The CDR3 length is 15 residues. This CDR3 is CASSLDTRSYNEQFF. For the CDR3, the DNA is TGTGCCAGCAGCTTGGACACAAGATCCTACAATGAGCAGTTCTTC.

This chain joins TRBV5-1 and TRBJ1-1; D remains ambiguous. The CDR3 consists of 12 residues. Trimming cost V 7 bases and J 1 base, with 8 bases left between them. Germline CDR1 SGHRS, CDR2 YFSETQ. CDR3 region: CASSSGNTEAFF. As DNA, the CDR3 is TGCGCCAGCTCTTCGGGGAACACTGAAGCTTTCTTT.

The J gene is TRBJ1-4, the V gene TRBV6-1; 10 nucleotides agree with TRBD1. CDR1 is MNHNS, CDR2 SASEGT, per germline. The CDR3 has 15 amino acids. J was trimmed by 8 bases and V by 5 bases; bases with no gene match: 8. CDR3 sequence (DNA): TGTGCCAGCAGTTCCCCCGGGACAGGGGTGGAAAAACTGTTTTTT. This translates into CASSSPGTGVEKLFF.

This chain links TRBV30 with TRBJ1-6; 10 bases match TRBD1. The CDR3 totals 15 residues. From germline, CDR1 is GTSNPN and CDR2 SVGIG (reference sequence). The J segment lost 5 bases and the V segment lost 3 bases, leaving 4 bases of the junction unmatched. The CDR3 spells CAWRPGTGDNSPLHF. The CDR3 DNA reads TGTGCCTGGAGACCCGGGACAGGGGATAATTCACCCCTCCACTTT.

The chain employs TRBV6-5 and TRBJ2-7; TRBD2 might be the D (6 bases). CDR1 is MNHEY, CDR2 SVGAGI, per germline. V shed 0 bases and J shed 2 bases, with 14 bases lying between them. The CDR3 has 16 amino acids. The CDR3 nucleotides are TGTGCCAGCAGTTACTCGATCGGGGGATCTCCCTACGAGCAGTACTTC. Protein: CASSYSIGGSPYEQYF.

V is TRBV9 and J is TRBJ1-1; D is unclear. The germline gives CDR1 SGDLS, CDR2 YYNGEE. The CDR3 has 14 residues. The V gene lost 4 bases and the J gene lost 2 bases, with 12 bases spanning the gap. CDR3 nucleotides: TGTGCCAGCAGCCCGAACAGCCTTAACACTGAAGCTTTCTTT. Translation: CASSPNSLNTEAFF.

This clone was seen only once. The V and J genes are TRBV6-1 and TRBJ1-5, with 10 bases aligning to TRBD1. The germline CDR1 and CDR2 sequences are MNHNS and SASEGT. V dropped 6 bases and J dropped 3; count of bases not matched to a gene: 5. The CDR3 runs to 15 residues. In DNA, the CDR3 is TGTGCCAGCAGACAGACAGGGGGCATCAATCAGCCCCAGCATTTT. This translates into CASRQTGGINQPQHF.

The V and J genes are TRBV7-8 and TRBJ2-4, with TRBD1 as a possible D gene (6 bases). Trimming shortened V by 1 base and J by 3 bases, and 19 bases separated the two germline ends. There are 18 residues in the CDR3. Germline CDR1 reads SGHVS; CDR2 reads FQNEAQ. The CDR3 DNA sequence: TGTGCCAGCAGCTTAGACCCCTCGGACAGTAGAAACAAAAACATTCAGTACTTC. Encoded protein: CASSLDPSDSRNKNIQYF. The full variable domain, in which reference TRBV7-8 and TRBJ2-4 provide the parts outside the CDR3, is GAGVSQSPRYKVAKRGQDVALRCDPISGHVSLFWYQQALGQGPEFLTYFQNEAQLDKSGLPSDRFFAERPEGSVSTLKIQRTQQEDSAVYLCASSLDPSDSRNKNIQYFGAGTRLSVL.

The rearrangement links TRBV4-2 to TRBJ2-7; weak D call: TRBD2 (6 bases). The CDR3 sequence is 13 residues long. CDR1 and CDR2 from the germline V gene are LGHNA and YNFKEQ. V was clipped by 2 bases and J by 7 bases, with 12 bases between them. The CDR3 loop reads CASSQLDAGEQYF. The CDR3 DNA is TGTGCCAGCAGCCAATTGGACGCGGGAGAGCAGTACTTC.

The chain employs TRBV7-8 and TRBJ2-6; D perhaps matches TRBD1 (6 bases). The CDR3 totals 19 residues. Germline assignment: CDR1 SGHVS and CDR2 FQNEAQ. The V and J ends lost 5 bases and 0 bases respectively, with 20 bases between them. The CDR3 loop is CASSRLQGLSSSGANVLTF. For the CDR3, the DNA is TGTGCCAGCAGCCGCCTACAGGGTCTTTCTTCCTCTGGGGCCAACGTCCTGACTTTC.

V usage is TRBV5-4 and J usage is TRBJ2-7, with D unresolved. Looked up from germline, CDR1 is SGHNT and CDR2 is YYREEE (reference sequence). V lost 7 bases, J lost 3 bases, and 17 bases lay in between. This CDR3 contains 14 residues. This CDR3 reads CASQARHGVYEQYF. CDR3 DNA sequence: TGTGCCAGCCAAGCTCGTCATGGAGTCTACGAGCAGTACTTC.

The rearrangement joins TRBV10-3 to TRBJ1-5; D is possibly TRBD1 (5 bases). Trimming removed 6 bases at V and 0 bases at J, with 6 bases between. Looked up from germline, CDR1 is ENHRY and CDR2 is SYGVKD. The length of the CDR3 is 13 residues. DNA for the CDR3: TGTGCCATCAGAGGGGATAGCAATCAGCCCCAGCATTTT. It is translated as CAIRGDSNQPQHF.

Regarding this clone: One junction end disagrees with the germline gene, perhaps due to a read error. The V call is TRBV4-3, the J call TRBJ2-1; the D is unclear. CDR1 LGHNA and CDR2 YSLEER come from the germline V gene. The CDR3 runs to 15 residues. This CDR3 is CASGQSVDGRNEQFF. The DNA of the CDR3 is TGCGCCAGCGGCCAATCTGTCGACGGCCGCAATGAGCAGTTCTTC.

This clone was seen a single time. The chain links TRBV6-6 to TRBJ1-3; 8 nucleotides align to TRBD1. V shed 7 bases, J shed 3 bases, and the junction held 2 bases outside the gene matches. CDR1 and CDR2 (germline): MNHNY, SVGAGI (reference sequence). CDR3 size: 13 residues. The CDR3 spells CASTGGVGNTIYF. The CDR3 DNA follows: TGTGCCAGCACAGGGGGCGTTGGAAACACCATATATTTT.

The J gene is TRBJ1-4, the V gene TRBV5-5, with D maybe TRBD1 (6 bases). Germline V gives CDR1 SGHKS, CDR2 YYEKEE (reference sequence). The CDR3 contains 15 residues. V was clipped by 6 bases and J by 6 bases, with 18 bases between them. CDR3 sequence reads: CASTSRGRPHEKLFF. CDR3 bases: TGTGCCAGCACATCCAGGGGACGGCCTCATGAAAAACTGTTTTTT.

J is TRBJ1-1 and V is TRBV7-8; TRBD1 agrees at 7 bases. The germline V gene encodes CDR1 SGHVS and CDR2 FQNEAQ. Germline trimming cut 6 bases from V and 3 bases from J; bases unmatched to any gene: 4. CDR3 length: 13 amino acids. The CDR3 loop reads CASSLTGDTEAFF. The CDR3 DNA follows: TGTGCCAGCAGTCTCACAGGGGACACTGAAGCTTTCTTT. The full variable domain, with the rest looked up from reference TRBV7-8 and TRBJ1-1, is GAGVSQSPRYKVAKRGQDVALRCDPISGHVSLFWYQQALGQGPEFLTYFQNEAQLDKSGLPSDRFFAERPEGSVSTLKIQRTQQEDSAVYLCASSLTGDTEAFFGQGTRLTVV.

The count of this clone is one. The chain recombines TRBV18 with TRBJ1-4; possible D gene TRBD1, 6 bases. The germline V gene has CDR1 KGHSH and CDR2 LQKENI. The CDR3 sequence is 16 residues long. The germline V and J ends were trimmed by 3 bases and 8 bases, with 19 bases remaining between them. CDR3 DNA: TGTGCCAGCTCACCGTTTCCTCCAGGGGCGGGGGAAAAACTGTTTTTT. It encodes CASSPFPPGAGEKLFF.